This T cell receptor (beta chain) was documented in a study of blood T cell repertoires in COVID-19. Study details: Samples taken during acute and convalescent COVID-19 were collected in the United States, Italy and Spain. PBMCs, B-cell-depleted T cells, or T cells provided the cDNA or gDNA that made up the material.

Trimming shortened V by 3 bases and J by 5 bases, and 4 bases separated the two germline ends. Germline CDR1 reads KGHSH; CDR2 reads LQKENI. This CDR3 is 11 amino acids long. Original methodology: From reference gene primer amplification, estimates of nucleated cell counts were derived. The method was immunoSEQ multiplex PCR; TCRdb's version includes in-frame clones alone and lacks a portion of them. V and J calls and clone size follow that table, whereas D and trimming were derived from the DNA. The data contain 200,000 to 300,000 clones, approximately 91% of them singletons. Sequences were obtained from peripheral blood. The chain combines TRBV18 with TRBJ2-5, with D unclear. This sequence was found in a human donor in a cohort sampled during active COVID-19. The CDR3 DNA reads TGTGCCAGCTCACCCCTCGAGACCCAGTACTTC. Residues: CASSPLETQYF.